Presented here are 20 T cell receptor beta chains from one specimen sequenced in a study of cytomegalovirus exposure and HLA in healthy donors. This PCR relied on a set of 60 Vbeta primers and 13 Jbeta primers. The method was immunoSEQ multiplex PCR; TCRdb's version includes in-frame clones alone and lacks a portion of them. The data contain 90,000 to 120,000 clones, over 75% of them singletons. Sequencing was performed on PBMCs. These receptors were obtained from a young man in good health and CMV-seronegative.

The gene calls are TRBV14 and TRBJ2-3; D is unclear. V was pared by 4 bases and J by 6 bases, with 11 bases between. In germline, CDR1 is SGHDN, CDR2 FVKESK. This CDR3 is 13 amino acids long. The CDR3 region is CASSLLARDTQYF. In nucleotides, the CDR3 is TGTGCCAGCAGCCTCCTCGCCAGGGATACGCAGTATTTT.

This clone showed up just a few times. The CDR3 bases are TGCGCCAGCAGCCATAGACAGGGGGCTTCTGCAGATACGCAGTATTTT. Translating it yields CASSHRQGASADTQYF. This chain links TRBV4-1 with TRBJ2-3, with TRBD1 matching 10 bases. This CDR3 contains 16 residues. Germline trimming cut 3 bases from V and 4 bases from J; bases unmatched to any gene: 7. Germline V CDR1 and CDR2: MGHRA, YSYEKL.

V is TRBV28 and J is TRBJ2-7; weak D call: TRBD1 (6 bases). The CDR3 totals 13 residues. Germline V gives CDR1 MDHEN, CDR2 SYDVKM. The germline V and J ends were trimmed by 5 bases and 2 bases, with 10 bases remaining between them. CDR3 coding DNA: TGTGCCAGCAGTGGAAGGACAGCCTACGAGCAGTACTTC. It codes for CASSGRTAYEQYF.

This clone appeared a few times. The CDR3 nucleotides are TGCGCCAGCAGTGAGACAGGAGTTAACTATGGCTACACCTTC. Its translation is CASSETGVNYGYTF. The J gene is TRBJ1-2, the V gene TRBV10-1; D is possibly TRBD1 (5 bases). Germline lookup yields CDR1 WNHNN and CDR2 SYGVQD (reference sequence). The CDR3 has 14 residues. V was pared by 2 bases and J by 1 base, with 8 bases between.

CDR3 amino acids: CASSLRGRMNTEAFF. The DNA for the CDR3 is TGTGCCTCCTCCCTCAGGGGGCGGATGAACACTGAAGCTTTCTTT. The chain is built from TRBV30 and TRBJ1-1, with 8 bases that match TRBD1. The ends lost 7 bases at V and 0 bases at J; junction bases unmatched: 10. Germline V gene data show CDR1 as GTSNPN and CDR2 as SVGIG (reference sequence). CDR3 length: 15 residues. Together with reference TRBV30 and TRBJ1-1, the CDR3 gives the full variable domain: SQTIHQWPATLVQPVGSPLSLECTVEGTSNPNLYWYRQAAGRGLQLLFYSVGIGQISSEVPQNLSASRPQDRQFILSSKKLLLSDSGFYLCASSLRGRMNTEAFFGQGTRLTVV.

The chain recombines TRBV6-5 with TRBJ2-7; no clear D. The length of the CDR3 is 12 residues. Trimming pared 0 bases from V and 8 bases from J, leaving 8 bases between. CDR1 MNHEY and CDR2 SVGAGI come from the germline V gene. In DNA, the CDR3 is TGTGCCAGCAGTTACTCGAGGCAGAAGCAGTACTTC. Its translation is CASSYSRQKQYF.

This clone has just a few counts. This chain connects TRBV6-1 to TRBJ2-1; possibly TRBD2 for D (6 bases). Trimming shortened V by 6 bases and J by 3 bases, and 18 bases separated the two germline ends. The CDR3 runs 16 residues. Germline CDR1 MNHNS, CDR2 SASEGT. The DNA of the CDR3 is TGTGCCAGCAGGGAATCGGGACCGGAGGGCTACAATGAGCAGTTCTTC. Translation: CASRESGPEGYNEQFF.

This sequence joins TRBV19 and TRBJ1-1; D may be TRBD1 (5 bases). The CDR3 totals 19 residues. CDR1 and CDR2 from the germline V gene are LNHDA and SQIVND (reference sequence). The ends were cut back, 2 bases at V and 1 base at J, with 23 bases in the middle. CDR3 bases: TGTGCCAGTAGTATATTTACCCCCCAGGGCATCCGGAGGAACACTGAAGCTTTCTTT. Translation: CASSIFTPQGIRRNTEAFF.

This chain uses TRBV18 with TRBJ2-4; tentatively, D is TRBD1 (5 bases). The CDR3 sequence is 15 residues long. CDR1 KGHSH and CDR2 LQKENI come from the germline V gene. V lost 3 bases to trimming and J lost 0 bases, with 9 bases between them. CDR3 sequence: CASSPVGLAKNIQYF. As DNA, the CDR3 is TGTGCCAGCTCACCCGTGGGGCTAGCCAAAAACATTCAGTACTTC.

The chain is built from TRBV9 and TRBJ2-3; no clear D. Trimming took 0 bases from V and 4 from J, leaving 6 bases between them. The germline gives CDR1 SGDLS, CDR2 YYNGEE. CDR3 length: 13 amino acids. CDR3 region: CASSVGWPDTQYF. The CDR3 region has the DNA TGTGCCAGCAGCGTAGGATGGCCAGATACGCAGTATTTT.

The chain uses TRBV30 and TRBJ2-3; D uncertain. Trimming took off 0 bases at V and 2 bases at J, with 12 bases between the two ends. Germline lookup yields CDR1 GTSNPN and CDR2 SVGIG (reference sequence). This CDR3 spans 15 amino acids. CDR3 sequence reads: CAWSVFAAYTDTQYF. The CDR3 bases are TGTGCCTGGAGTGTTTTCGCAGCGTACACAGATACGCAGTATTTT.

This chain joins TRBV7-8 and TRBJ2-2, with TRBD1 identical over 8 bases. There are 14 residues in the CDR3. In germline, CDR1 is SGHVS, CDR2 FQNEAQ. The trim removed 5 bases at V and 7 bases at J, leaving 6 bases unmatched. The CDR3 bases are TGTGCCAGCAGCAGCGGACAGGGCGGCGGGGAGCTGTTTTTT. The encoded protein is CASSSGQGGGELFF.

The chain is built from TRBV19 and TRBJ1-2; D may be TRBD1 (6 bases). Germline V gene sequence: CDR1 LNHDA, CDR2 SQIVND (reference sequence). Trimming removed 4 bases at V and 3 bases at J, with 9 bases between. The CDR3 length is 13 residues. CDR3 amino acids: CASSTQGYYGYTF. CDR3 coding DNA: TGTGCCAGTAGTACCCAGGGGTACTATGGCTACACCTTC.

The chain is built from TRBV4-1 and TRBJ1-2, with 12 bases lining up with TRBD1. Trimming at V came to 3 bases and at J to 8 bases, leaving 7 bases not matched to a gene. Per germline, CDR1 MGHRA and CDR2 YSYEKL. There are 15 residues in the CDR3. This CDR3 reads CASSHPGQGADGYTF. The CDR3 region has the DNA TGCGCCAGCAGCCACCCGGGACAGGGGGCCGACGGCTACACCTTC.

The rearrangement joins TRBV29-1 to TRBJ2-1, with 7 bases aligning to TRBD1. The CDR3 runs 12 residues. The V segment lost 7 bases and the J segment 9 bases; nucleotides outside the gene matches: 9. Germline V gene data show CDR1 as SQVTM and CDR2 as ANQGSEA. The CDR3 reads CSDGTAPSEQFF. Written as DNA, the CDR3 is TGCAGCGACGGGACAGCCCCCAGTGAGCAGTTCTTC.

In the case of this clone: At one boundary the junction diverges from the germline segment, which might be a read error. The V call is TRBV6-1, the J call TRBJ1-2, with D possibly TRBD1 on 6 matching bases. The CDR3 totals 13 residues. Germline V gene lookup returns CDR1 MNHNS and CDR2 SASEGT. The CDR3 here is CASSSTGNYGCTF. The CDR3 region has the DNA TGTGCCAGCAGCTCAACAGGGAACTATGGCTGCACCTTC.

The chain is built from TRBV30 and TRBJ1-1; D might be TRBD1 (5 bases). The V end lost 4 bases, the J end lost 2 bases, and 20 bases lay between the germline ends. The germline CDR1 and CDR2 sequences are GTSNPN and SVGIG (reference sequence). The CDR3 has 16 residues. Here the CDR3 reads CAWTPAWGGHNTEAFF. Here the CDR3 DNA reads TGTGCCTGGACCCCTGCCTGGGGCGGCCATAACACTGAAGCTTTCTTT.

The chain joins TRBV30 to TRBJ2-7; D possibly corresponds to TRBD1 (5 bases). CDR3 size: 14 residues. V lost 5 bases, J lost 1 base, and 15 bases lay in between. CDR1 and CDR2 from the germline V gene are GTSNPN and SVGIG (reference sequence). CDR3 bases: TGTGCCTGGGAGGACGGAAGGGGATCCTACGAGCAGTACTTC. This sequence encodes CAWEDGRGSYEQYF.

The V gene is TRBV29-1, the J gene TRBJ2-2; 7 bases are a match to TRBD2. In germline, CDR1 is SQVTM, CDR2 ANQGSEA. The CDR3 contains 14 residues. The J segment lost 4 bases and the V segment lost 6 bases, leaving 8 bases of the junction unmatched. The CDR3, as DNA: TGCAGCGTCAGACGGGGGGTTGGCACCGGGGAGCTGTTTTTT. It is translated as CSVRRGVGTGELFF.

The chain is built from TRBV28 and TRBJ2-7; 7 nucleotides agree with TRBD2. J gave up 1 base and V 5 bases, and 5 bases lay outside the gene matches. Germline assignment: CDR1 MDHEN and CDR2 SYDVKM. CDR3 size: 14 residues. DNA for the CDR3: TGTGCCAGCAGTCCACGGGGGGAGTCCTACGAGCAGTACTTC. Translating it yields CASSPRGESYEQYF.